This T cell receptor beta chain was documented in a study of blood T cell repertoires in COVID-19. About the research overall: T cells, B-cell-depleted T cells, or PBMCs supplied cDNA or gDNA.

Under the authors' procedure: Reference gene primer amplification gave nucleated cell count estimates. Clones were sequenced by immunoSEQ multiplex PCR, and TCRdb holds only the in-frame ones, with some missing. D and trimming were read from the DNA, whereas the V and J calls and clone size are those reported in that table. The table lists around 150,000 clones, approximately 82% of them singletons. This CDR3 region has 16 residues. From germline, CDR1 is PRHDT and CDR2 FYEKMQ (reference sequence). The V gene lost 4 bases and the J gene lost 1 base, with 16 bases spanning the gap. The V gene is TRBV13, the J gene TRBJ1-2; D possibly corresponds to TRBD1 (5 bases). Specimen: peripheral blood. This receptor was obtained from a woman aged 40 to 55 with COVID-19, enrolled during active disease. The CDR3 is CASSSSGGAVNYGYTF. The CDR3 DNA sequence: TGTGCCAGCAGCTCCTCAGGCGGGGCCGTTAACTATGGCTACACCTTC.